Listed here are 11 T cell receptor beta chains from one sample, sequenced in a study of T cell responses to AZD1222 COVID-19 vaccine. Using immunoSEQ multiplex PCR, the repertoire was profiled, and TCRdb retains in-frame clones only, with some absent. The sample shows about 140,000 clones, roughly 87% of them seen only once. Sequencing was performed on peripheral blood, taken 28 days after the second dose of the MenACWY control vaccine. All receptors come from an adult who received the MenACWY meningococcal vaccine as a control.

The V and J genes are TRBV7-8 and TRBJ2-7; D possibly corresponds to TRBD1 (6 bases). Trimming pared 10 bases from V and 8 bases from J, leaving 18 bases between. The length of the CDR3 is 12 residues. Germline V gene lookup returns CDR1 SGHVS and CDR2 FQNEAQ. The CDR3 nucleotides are TGTGCCACCGGACAGCTCGAGTCCCAGCAGTACTTC. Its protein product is CATGQLESQQYF.

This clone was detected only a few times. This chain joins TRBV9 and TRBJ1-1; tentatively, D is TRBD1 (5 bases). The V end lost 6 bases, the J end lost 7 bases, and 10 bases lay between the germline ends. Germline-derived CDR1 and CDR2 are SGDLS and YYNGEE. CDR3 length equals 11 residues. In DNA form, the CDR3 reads TGTGCCAGCAAAGGGGAGGATGAAGCTTTCTTT. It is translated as CASKGEDEAFF.

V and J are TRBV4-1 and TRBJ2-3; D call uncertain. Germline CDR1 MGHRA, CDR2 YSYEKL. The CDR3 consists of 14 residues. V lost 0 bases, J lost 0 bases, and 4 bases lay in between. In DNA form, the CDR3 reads TGCGCCAGCAGCCAAGAGCCTAGCACAGATACGCAGTATTTT. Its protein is CASSQEPSTDTQYF.

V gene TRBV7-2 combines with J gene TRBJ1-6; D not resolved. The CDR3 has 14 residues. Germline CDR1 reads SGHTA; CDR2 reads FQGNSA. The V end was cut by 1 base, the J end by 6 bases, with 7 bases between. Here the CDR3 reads CASSLGTVNSPLHF. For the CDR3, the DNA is TGTGCCAGCAGCTTAGGTACAGTTAATTCACCCCTCCACTTT. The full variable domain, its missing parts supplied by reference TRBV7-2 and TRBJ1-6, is GAGVSQSPSNKVTEKGKDVELRCDPISGHTALYWYRQSLGQGLEFLIYFQGNSAPDKSGLPSDRFSAERTGGSVSTLTIQRTQQEDSAVYLCASSLGTVNSPLHFGNGTRLTVT.

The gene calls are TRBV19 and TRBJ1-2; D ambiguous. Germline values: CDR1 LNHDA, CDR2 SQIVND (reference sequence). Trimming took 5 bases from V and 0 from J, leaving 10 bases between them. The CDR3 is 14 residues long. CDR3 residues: CASSRSGANYGYTF. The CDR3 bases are TGTGCCAGTAGTCGGAGCGGAGCTAACTATGGCTACACCTTC.

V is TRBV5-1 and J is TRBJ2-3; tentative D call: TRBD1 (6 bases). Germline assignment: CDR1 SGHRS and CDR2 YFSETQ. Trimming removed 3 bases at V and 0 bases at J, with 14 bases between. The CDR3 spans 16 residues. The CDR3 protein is CASSSGQSSSTDTQYF. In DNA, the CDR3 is TGCGCCAGCAGCTCCGGACAGTCATCTAGCACAGATACGCAGTATTTT.

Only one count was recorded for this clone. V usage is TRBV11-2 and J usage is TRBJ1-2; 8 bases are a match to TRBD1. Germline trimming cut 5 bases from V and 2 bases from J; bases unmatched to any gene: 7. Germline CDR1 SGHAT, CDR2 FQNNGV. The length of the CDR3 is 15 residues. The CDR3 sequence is CASSVLRGQNYGYTF. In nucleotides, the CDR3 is TGTGCCAGCAGCGTACTCAGGGGGCAGAACTATGGCTACACCTTC.

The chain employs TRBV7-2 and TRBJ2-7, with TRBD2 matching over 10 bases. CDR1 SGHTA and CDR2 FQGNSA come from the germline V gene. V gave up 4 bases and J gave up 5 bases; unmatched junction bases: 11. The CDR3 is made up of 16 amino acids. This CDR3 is CASSSFNSGRTNEQYF. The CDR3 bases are TGTGCCAGCAGCTCCTTCAATAGCGGGAGGACGAACGAGCAGTACTTC.

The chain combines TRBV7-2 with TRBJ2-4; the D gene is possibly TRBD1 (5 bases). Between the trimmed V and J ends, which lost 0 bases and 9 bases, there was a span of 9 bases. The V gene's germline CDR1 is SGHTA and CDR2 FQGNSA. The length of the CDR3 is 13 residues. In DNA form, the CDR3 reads TGTGCCAGCAGCTTAGCAGGGGTTGGCATTCAGTACTTC. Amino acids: CASSLAGVGIQYF.

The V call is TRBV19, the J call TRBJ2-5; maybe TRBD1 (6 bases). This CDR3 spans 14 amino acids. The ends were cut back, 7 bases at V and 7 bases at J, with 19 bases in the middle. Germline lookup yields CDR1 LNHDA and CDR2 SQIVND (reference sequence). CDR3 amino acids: CASTPSRGSGTQYF. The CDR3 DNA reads TGTGCCAGTACCCCTTCGAGGGGGTCTGGGACCCAGTACTTC.

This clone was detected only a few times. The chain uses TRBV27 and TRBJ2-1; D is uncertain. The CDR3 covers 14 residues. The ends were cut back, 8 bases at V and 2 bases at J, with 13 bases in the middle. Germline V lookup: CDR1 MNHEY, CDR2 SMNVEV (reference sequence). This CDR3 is CASAGDGTYNEQFF. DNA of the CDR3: TGTGCCAGCGCCGGAGACGGAACCTACAATGAGCAGTTCTTC.